This entry describes one T cell receptor beta chain. Its target is unknown. For the second PCR, which ran for about 6 to 12 cycles, a sample-barcoded 5' primer and a J-beta primer mix were used. A tag from a template-switch adaptor with 12 random nucleotides marked each cDNA molecule. Via MiXCR, TCRdb re-called the 5' RACE reads, giving one row per CDR3 protein. The sample carries about 970,000 distinct CDR3 sequences, 51% recorded once. This entry comes from a study of blood T cells in healthy people across ages. The CDR3 loop spans 15 amino acids. The germline V gene encodes CDR1 SGHRS and CDR2 YFSETQ. The trim removed 3 bases at V and 8 bases at J, leaving 8 bases unmatched. Broader study findings: The study found TCR beta diversity correlated strongly with naive T cell percentage. Expanded clonotype changes were possibly confounded by unknown donor CMV status. Getting older went along with TCR beta diversity per million T cells dropping roughly linearly.

This chain connects TRBV5-1 to TRBJ2-1; 10 bases fit TRBD2. The sequenced sample was blood. The clonotype was recovered from an older woman in good health. The CDR3: CASSWILAGEDEQFF. CDR3 in DNA: TGCGCCAGCAGCTGGATTCTAGCGGGAGAGGATGAGCAGTTCTTC.